This T cell receptor (beta chain) originates from a study of blood T cell repertoires in COVID-19. Study as a whole: Acute and convalescent COVID-19 samples came from the United States, Italy and Spain. Sample material is recorded as cDNA or gDNA derived from T cells, B-cell-depleted T cells, or PBMCs.

V was clipped by 1 base and J by 1 base, with 14 bases between them. The CDR3 is 16 residues long. CDR1 and CDR2 (germline): SGHAT, FQNNGV. Source study methods: Reference gene primers were amplified, and this amplification served to estimate nucleated cell counts. Profiling relied on immunoSEQ multiplex PCR, and the TCRdb table lists in-frame clones only, not all of them. That table gives V, J and clone size, and the DNA gave D and trimming. The sample consists of about 360,000 clones, around nine tenths of them appearing once. The clonotype was recovered from a human donor in a cohort sampled during active COVID-19. V and J are TRBV11-2 and TRBJ2-7; tentative D call: TRBD1 (5 bases). Material for sequencing was peripheral blood. This CDR3 is CASSLARAVQSYEQYF. The CDR3 DNA reads as TGTGCCAGCAGCTTAGCCAGGGCGGTACAGTCCTACGAGCAGTACTTC.